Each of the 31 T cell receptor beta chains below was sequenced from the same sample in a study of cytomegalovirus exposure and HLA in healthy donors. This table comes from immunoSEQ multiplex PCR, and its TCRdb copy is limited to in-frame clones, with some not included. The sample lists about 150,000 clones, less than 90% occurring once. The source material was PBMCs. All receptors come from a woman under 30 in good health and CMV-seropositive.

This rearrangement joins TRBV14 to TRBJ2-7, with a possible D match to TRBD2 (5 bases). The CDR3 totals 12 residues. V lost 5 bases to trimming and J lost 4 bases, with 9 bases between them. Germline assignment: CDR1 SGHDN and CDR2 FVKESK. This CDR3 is CASSTRGYEQYF. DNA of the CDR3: TGTGCCAGCAGCACCCGGGGATACGAGCAGTACTTC.

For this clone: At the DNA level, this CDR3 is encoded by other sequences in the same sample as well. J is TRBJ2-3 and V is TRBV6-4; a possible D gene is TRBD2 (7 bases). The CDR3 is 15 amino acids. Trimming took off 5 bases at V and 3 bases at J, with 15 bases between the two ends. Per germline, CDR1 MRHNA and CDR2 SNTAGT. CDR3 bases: TGTGCCAGCAGTAAACAGGGAGGGGGTACAGATACGCAGTATTTT. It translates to CASSKQGGGTDTQYF.

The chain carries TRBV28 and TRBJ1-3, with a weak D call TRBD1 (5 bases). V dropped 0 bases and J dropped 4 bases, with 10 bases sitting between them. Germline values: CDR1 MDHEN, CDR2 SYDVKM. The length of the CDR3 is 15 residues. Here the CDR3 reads CASSLWGGSGNTIYF. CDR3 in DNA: TGTGCCAGCAGTTTATGGGGGGGTTCGGGAAACACCATATATTTT.

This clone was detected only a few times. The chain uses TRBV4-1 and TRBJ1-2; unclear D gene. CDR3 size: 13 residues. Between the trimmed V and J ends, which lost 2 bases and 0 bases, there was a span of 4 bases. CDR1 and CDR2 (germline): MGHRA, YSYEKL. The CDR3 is CASSQTTNYGYTF. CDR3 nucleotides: TGCGCCAGCAGCCAAACTACTAACTATGGCTACACCTTC.

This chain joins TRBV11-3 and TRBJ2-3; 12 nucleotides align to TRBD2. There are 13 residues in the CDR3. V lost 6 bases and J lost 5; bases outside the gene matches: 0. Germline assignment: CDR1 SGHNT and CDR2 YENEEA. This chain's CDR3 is CASRGLAGDTQYF. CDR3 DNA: TGTGCCAGCAGGGGACTAGCGGGAGATACGCAGTATTTT.

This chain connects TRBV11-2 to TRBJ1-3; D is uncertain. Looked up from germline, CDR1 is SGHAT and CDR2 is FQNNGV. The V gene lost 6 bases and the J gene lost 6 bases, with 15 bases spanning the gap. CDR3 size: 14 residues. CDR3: CASRRAGVQNTIYF. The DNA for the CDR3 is TGTGCCAGCAGGAGGGCCGGGGTTCAAAACACCATATATTTT.

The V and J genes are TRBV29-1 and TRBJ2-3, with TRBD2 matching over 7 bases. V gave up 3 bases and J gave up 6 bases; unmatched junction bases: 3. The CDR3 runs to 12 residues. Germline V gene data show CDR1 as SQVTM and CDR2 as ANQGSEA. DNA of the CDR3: TGCAGCGTTGACTCCGGGGGGGATACGCAGTATTTT. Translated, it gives CSVDSGGDTQYF.

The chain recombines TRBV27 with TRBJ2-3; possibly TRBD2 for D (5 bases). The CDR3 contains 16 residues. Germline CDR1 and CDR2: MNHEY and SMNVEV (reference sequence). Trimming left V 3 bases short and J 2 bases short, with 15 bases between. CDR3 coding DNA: TGTGCCAGCAGTTTCTCGGGGTCTTCCACCACAGATACGCAGTATTTT. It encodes CASSFSGSSTTDTQYF.

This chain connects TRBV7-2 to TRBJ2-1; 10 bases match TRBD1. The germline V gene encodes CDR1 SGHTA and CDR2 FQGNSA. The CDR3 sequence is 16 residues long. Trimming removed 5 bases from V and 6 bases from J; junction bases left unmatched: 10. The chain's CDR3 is CASSPWGQGIGNEQFF. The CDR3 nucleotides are TGTGCCAGCAGCCCTTGGGGACAGGGGATAGGCAATGAGCAGTTCTTC.

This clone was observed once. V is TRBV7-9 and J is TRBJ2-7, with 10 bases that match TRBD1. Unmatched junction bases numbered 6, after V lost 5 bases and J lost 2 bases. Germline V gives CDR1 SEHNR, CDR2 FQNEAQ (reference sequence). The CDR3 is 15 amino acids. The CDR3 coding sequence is TGTGCCAGCAGCCGGGGGACAGGGGAAGCCTACGAGCAGTACTTC. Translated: CASSRGTGEAYEQYF.

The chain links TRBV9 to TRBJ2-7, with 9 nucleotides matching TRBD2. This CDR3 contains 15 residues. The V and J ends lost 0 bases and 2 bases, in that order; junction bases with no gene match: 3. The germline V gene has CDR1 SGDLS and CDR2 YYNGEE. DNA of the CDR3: TGTGCCAGCAGCGTAGCTAGCGGGATGACCTACGAGCAGTACTTC. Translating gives CASSVASGMTYEQYF.

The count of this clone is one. This CDR3 is CASSLGGGGQPQHF. CDR3 nucleotide sequence: TGTGCCAGCAGCTTGGGAGGGGGCGGTCAGCCCCAGCATTTT. This sequence joins TRBV5-6 and TRBJ1-5; 7 positions agree with TRBD1. The CDR3 spans 14 residues. Trimming removed 0 bases from V and 6 bases from J; junction bases left unmatched: 3. Germline values: CDR1 SGHDT, CDR2 YYEEEE.

CDR3 sequence reads: CASSPLTQGPEQYF. The CDR3 DNA sequence: TGTGCCAGCTCACCACTTACACAGGGTCCAGAGCAGTACTTC. The V and J genes are TRBV18 and TRBJ2-7; a possible D gene is TRBD1 (6 bases). Germline V gives CDR1 KGHSH, CDR2 LQKENI. V was trimmed by 1 base and J by 7 bases, leaving 14 bases between them. The CDR3 has 14 residues.

CDR3 region: CASSEGVAQQETQYF. In nucleotides, the CDR3 is TGTGCCAGCAGTGAAGGGGTAGCCCAGCAAGAGACCCAGTACTTC. The J gene is TRBJ2-5, the V gene TRBV2; D uncertain. The V end lost 1 base, the J end lost 2 bases, and 11 bases lay between the germline ends. The CDR3 runs to 15 residues. Germline V lookup: CDR1 SNHLY, CDR2 FYNNEI.

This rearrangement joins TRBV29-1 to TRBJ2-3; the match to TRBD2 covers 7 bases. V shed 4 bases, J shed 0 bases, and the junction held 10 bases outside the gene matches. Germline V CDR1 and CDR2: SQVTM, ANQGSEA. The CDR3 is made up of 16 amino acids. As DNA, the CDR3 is TGCAGCGTTGTTCCGGCTAGCGGAACTAGCACAGATACGCAGTATTTT. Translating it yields CSVVPASGTSTDTQYF.

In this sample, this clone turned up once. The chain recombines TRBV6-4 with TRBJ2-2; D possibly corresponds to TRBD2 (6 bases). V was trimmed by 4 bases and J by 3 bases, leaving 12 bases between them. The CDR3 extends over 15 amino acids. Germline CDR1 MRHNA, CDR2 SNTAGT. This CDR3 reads CASSAIGGDTGELFF. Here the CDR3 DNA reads TGTGCCAGCAGTGCTATTGGCGGGGACACCGGGGAGCTGTTTTTT.

The CDR3 sequence is CASSFRDRADTQYF. The CDR3 nucleotides are TGTGCCAGCTCATTCCGGGACAGGGCAGATACGCAGTATTTT. This chain connects TRBV18 to TRBJ2-3; 9 positions agree with TRBD1. V lost 5 bases to trimming and J lost 4 bases; unmatched junction nucleotides: 4. The germline gives CDR1 KGHSH, CDR2 LQKENI. This CDR3 has 14 amino acids.

The CDR3 DNA reads as TGTGCCAGCAGCTTAGCTGGGCCGGGAAGGGAGACCCAGTACTTC. This codes for CASSLAGPGRETQYF. The chain uses TRBV11-1 and TRBJ2-5, with D possibly matching TRBD2 (5 bases). This CDR3 contains 15 residues. Germline CDR1 reads SGHAT; CDR2 reads FQDESV (reference sequence). The V and J ends lost 0 bases and 5 bases respectively, with 13 bases between them. Based on the CDR3 plus reference TRBV11-1 and TRBJ2-5, the full variable domain is EAEVAQSPRYKITEKSQAVAFWCDPISGHATLYWYRQILGQGPELLVQFQDESVVDDSQLPKDRFSAERLKGVDSTLKIQPAELGDSAMYLCASSLAGPGRETQYFGPGTRLLVL.

CDR3 coding DNA: TGTGCCACCAGCAGAGACAGGGGGTCAGAGACCCAGTACTTC. The encoded protein is CATSRDRGSETQYF. The V and J genes are TRBV15 and TRBJ2-5, with 7 positions matching TRBD1. The V and J ends lost 0 bases and 4 bases, in that order; junction bases with no gene match: 2. The CDR3 has 14 amino acids. Germline CDR1 and CDR2: LNHNV and YYDKDF (reference sequence).

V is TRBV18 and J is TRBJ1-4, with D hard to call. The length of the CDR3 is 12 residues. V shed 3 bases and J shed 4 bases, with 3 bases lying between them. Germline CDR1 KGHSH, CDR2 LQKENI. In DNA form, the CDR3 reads TGTGCCAGCTCACCGCGTAATGAAAAACTGTTTTTT. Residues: CASSPRNEKLFF.

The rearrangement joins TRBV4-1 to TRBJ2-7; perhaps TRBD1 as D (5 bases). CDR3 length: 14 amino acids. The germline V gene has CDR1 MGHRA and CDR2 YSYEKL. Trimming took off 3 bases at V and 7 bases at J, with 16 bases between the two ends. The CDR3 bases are TGCGCCAGCAGCCAGGGGCGGCTAGGGTGGGAGCAGTACTTC. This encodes CASSQGRLGWEQYF.

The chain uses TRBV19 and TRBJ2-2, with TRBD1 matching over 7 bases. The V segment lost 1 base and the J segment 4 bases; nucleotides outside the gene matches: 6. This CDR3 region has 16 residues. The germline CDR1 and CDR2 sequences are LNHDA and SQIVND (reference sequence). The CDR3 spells CASSIVGTVVTGELFF. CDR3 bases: TGTGCCAGTAGTATAGTAGGGACAGTAGTCACCGGGGAGCTGTTTTTT.

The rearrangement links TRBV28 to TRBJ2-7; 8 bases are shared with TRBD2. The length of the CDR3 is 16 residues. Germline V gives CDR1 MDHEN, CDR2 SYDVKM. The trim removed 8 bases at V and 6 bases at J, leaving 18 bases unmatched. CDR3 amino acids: CASLGGATGGSGEQYF. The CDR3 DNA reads TGTGCCAGCTTAGGGGGGGCGACGGGAGGGAGTGGCGAGCAGTACTTC.

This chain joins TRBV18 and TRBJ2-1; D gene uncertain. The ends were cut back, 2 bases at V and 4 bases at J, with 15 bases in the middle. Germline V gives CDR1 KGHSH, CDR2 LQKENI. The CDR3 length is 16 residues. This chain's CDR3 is CASSPGVAASYNEQFF. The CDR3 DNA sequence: TGTGCCAGCTCACCAGGAGTTGCGGCCTCGTACAATGAGCAGTTCTTC.

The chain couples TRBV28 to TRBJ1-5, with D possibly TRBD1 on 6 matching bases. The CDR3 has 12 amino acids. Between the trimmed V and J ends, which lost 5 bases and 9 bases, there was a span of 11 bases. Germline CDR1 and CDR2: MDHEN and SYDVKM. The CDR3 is CASSGQGRPQHF. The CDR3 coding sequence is TGTGCCAGCAGTGGCCAGGGGCGGCCCCAGCATTTT.

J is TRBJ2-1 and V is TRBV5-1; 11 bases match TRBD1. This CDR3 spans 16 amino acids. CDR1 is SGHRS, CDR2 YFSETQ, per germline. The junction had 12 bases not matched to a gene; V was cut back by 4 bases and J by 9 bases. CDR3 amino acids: CASSPGQGGSVLEQFF. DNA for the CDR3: TGCGCCAGCAGCCCGGGACAGGGGGGATCTGTTCTTGAGCAGTTCTTC.

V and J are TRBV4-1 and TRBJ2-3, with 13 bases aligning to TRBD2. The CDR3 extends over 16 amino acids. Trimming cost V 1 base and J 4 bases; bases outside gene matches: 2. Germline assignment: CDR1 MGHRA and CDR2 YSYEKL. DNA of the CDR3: TGCGCCAGCAGCCAAGTAGGACTAGCGGGAGCAGATACGCAGTATTTT. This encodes CASSQVGLAGADTQYF.

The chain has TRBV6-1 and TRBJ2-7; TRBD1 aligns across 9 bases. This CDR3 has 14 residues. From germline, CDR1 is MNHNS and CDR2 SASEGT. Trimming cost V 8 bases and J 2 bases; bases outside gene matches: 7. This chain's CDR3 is CASSRQGGPYEQYF. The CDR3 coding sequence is TGTGCCAGCTCGAGACAGGGGGGTCCCTACGAGCAGTACTTC.

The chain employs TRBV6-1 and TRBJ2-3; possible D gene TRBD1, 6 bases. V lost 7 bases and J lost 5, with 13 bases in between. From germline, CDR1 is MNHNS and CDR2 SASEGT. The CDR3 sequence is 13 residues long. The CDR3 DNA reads TGTGCCAGCACTACCCTAGGGGGAGATACGCAGTATTTT. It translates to CASTTLGGDTQYF.

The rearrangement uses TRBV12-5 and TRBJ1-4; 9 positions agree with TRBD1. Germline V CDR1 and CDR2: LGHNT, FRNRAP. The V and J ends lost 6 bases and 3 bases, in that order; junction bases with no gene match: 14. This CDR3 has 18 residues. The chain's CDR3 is CASGTTGGEIESNEKLFF. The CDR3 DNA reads TGTGCTAGTGGGACCACAGGGGGCGAAATCGAGTCTAATGAAAAACTGTTTTTT.

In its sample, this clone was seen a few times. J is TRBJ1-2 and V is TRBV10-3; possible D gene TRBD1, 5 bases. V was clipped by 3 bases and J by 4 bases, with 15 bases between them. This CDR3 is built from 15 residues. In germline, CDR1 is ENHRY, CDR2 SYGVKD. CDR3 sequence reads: CAISENPRQFYGYTF. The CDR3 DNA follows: TGTGCCATCAGTGAAAACCCCAGACAGTTCTATGGCTACACCTTC.